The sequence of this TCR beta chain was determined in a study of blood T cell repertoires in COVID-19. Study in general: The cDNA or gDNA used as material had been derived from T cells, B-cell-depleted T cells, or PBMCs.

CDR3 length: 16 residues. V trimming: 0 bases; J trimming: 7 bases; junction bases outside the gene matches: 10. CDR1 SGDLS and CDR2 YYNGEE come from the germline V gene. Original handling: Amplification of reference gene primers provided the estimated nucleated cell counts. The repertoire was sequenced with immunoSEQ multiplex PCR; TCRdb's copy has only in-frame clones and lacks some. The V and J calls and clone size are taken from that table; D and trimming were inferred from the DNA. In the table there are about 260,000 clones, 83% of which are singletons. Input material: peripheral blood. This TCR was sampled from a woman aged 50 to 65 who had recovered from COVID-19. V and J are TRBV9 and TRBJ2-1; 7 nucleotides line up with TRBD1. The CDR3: CASSVGGQRSLNEQFF. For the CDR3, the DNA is TGTGCCAGCAGCGTAGGGGGACAGCGGTCTTTGAATGAGCAGTTCTTC.